This is a list of T cell receptor beta chains from one sample in a study of control samples from healthy donors and cancer patients. Only in-frame clones appear in the TCRdb table, and some are missing; sequencing was by immunoSEQ multiplex PCR. Found here are approximately 140,000 clones, around 90% of them singletons; the top ten hold about 11%. The sample taken for sequencing was blood. The receptor set was obtained from a man aged 25-45 years in good health. Each CDR3 is given with its conserved first and last residue. The D gene is left open where the match is weak. Only part of the rows carry a size: once, few, many, or a class if the clone is expanded.

v_gene	abundance	j_gene	d_gene	CDR3nt	CDR3aa
TRBV28	NA	TRBJ2-5	TRBD1	TGTGCCAGCAGTTTCTGGCAGGGGGATGGAGAGACCCAGTACTTC	CASSFWQGDGETQYF
TRBV18	NA	TRBJ2-5	TRBD1	TGTGCCAGCTCATTCCACAGGGGCCAAGAGACCCAGTACTTC	CASSFHRGQETQYF
TRBV18	NA	TRBJ1-5	NA	TGTGCCAGCTCACCCCGGGGGGATAGCAATCAGCCCCAGCATTTT	CASSPRGDSNQPQHF
TRBV15	NA	TRBJ1-5	NA	TGTGCCACCAGCAGAGTTAGGACGGACAATCAGCCCCAGCATTTT	CATSRVRTDNQPQHF
TRBV6-4	NA	TRBJ2-3	NA	TGTGCCAGCAGTGACCGTGCCGGGATCACAGATACGCAGTATTTT	CASSDRAGITDTQYF
TRBV20-1	NA	TRBJ2-1	NA	TGCAGTGCTAGACCCTACAATGAGCAGTTCTTC	CSARPYNEQFF
TRBV7-2	NA	TRBJ1-1	NA	TGTGCCAGCAGCTTAGACGGATCGAGCTGGAAGTTT	CASSLDGSSWKF
TRBV24-1	once	TRBJ1-2	NA	TGTGCCACCAGTGCTAACAGGGATCATGGCTACACCTTC	CATSANRDHGYTF
TRBV19	NA	TRBJ1-2	NA	TGTGCCAGTAGTATCTCGGGGGCTAACTATGGCTACACCTTC	CASSISGANYGYTF
TRBV5-1	NA	TRBJ2-1	TRBD1	TGCGCCAGCAGCTTTGGGGATGGACAGGCTAAGAATGAGCAGTTCTTC	CASSFGDGQAKNEQFF
TRBV9	NA	TRBJ2-3	NA	TGTGCCAGCAGCGTAACGTATAGGACCCAAAGCACAGATACGCAGTATTTT	CASSVTYRTQSTDTQYF
TRBV28	NA	TRBJ2-1	TRBD2	TGTGCCAGCACCCCTCCTCGGGGATTAGCGGGAGTTGATGAGCAGTTCTTC	CASTPPRGLAGVDEQFF
TRBV5-8	once	TRBJ1-4	TRBD1	TGTGCCAGCAGCTCGCCGACTGGACAGGGATCTAATGAAAAACTGTTTTTT	CASSSPTGQGSNEKLFF
TRBV6-2/TRBV6-3	once	TRBJ1-1	NA	TGTGCCAGCAGTTACTCGCCCCTGAAAAGATTTGAAGCTTTCTTT	CASSYSPLKRFEAFF
TRBV4-1	NA	TRBJ1-4	TRBD1	TGCGCCAGCAGCCATCGGGACAGTAATGAAAAACTGTTTTTT	CASSHRDSNEKLFF
TRBV18	NA	TRBJ1-2	NA	TGTGCCAGCTCGGGAGGACAGTATGGCTACACCTTC	CASSGGQYGYTF
TRBV2	once	TRBJ1-5	TRBD1	TGTGCCAGCAGAGGACCAGGGGGGTTGGGTCAGCCCCAGCATTTT	CASRGPGGLGQPQHF
TRBV30	NA	TRBJ2-7	TRBD2	TGTGCCTGGAGGCTAGCGGGAGGGCCCGAGCAGTACTTC	CAWRLAGGPEQYF
TRBV11-2	once	TRBJ1-6	TRBD1	TGTGCCAGCAGCCTAAAGCGGGACAGGGGGGTCTCACCCCTCCACTTT	CASSLKRDRGVSPLHF
TRBV6-6	NA	TRBJ2-7	NA	TGTGCCAGCAGCTACTCAATCCTGTCTCAAACTATAACCCATTACGAGCAGTACTTC	CASSYSILSQTITHYEQYF
TRBV20-1	NA	TRBJ2-7	NA	TGCAGTGCTAGTGGTCTAGATGGCTACGAGCAGTACTTC	CSASGLDGYEQYF
TRBV11-3	NA	TRBJ1-3	NA	TGTGCCAGCAGCCTAGGCCTCAGCTCTGGAAACACCATATATTTT	CASSLGLSSGNTIYF
TRBV28	NA	TRBJ1-6	NA	TGTGCCAGCAGTTCCCAAAGAAGGGATAATTCACCCCTCCACTTT	CASSSQRRDNSPLHF
TRBV5-4	NA	TRBJ1-1	TRBD1	TGTGCCAGCAGCTTAAAGACGGGACAGTTCGGGGGCACTGAAGCTTTCTTT	CASSLKTGQFGGTEAFF
TRBV2	once	TRBJ2-1	TRBD2	TGTGCCAGCAGGGTGGGGACTAGCGGGAGGGTCCCCAATGAGCAGTTCTTC	CASRVGTSGRVPNEQFF
TRBV2	NA	TRBJ1-5	TRBD1	TGTGCCAGCAGTGCAAAGTCCCGGGACAGGGGGCGAGGCGATCAGCCCCAGCATTTT	CASSAKSRDRGRGDQPQHF
TRBV7-8	NA	TRBJ2-1	NA	TGTGCCAGCAGGTTTCCGGGGGCGAATGACAATGAGCAGTTCTTC	CASRFPGANDNEQFF
TRBV9	NA	TRBJ1-2	TRBD1	TGTGCCAGCAGCGGGGACAGATACTACACCTTC	CASSGDRYYTF
TRBV30	NA	TRBJ2-1	NA	TGTGCCCGGAGGTCCCGTACCGGAGACTCCTACAATGAGCAGTTCTTC	CARRSRTGDSYNEQFF
TRBV3-1/TRBV3-2	NA	TRBJ2-6	NA	TGTGCCAGCAGCCAAGTGTCAACCTCTGGGGCCAACGTCCTGACTTTC	CASSQVSTSGANVLTF
TRBV28	NA	TRBJ1-2	NA	TGTGCCAGCAGTCGCCAGGGGATCTATGGCTACACCTTC	CASSRQGIYGYTF